The 26 T cell receptor beta chains listed next were all sequenced from one sample in a study of blood T cells in healthy people across ages. The use of a sample-barcoded 5' primer and a J-beta primer mix characterized a second PCR of about 6 to 12 cycles. TCRdb ran MiXCR on the 5' RACE reads and lists one entry per CDR3 protein. The table has around 1,500,000 distinct CDR3 sequences, approximately 30% seen once. The source material was blood. The receptors were gathered from a woman aged 25 to 39 in good health.

This clonotype was observed a handful of times. V gene TRBV7-9 combines with J gene TRBJ2-1, with 9 bases that match TRBD2. Germline CDR1 reads SEHNR; CDR2 reads FQNEAQ (reference sequence). The CDR3 runs 15 residues. With V trimmed by 2 bases and J by 5 bases, 4 bases remained unmatched. CDR3 amino acids: CASSLSAGGNNEQFF. DNA of the CDR3: TGTGCCAGCAGCTTATCGGCGGGGGGGAACAATGAGCAGTTCTTC.

The table lists this clonotype with a few counts. The rearrangement uses TRBV12-3 or TRBV12-4 and TRBJ1-1, with D unresolved. The CDR3 has 14 amino acids. Trimming pared 8 bases from V and 0 bases from J, leaving 13 bases between. CDR3 protein: CASGSPRVNTEAFF. As DNA, the CDR3 is TGTGCCAGCGGCAGCCCAAGAGTGAACACTGAAGCTTTCTTT.

In this sample, this clonotype turned up a few times. At one boundary the junction diverges from the germline segment, which might be a read error. The rearrangement uses TRBV7-2 and TRBJ2-1; D remains unclear. Germline V CDR1 and CDR2: SGHTA, FQGNSA. This CDR3 has 13 residues. The CDR3 spells CAGSLVRYNEQFF. As DNA, the CDR3 is TGTGCCGGCAGCTTAGTGCGGTACAATGAGCAGTTCTTC.

This clonotype showed up just a few times. The rearrangement links TRBV7-2 to TRBJ1-1, with D tentatively TRBD1 (6 bases). This CDR3 spans 12 amino acids. V lost 5 bases, J lost 11 bases, and 15 bases lay in between. From germline, CDR1 is SGHTA and CDR2 FQGNSA. CDR3: CASSPLKGGAFF. In nucleotides, the CDR3 is TGTGCCAGCAGCCCGTTAAAAGGGGGGGCTTTCTTT. The full variable domain, rest sourced from reference TRBV7-2 and TRBJ1-1, is GAGVSQSPSNKVTEKGKDVELRCDPISGHTALYWYRQSLGQGLEFLIYFQGNSAPDKSGLPSDRFSAERTGGSVSTLTIQRTQQEDSAVYLCASSPLKGGAFFGQGTRLTVV.

J is TRBJ1-1 and V is TRBV12-3 or TRBV12-4, with 8 bases lining up with TRBD1. V lost 7 bases and J lost 0; bases outside the gene matches: 4. This CDR3 comprises 14 residues. For the CDR3, the DNA is TGTGCCAGCACCTTGGGACAGGTGAACACTGAAGCTTTCTTT. It yields the protein CASTLGQVNTEAFF.

Comment on this clonotype: It may be a read error: a sequence one base away is much more abundant. The CDR3 bases are TGCGCCAGCAGTGGTGTGGGGGCTTCCTACAATGAGCAGTTCTTC. Translation gives CASSGVGASYNEQFF. The chain employs TRBV10-2 and TRBJ2-1, with D maybe TRBD1 (6 bases). Trimming stripped 4 bases from V and 1 base from J, with 11 bases between. This CDR3 spans 15 amino acids. Germline V gene sequence: CDR1 WSHSY, CDR2 SAAADI.

The sample holds many counts of this clonotype. The V call is TRBV7-9, the J call TRBJ1-6; D not resolved. The CDR3 has 16 amino acids. Trimming left V 3 bases short and J 0 bases short, with 9 bases between. The germline V gene has CDR1 SEHNR and CDR2 FQNEAQ (reference sequence). The DNA for the CDR3 is TGTGCCAGCAGCTTTTGGAGGAGCTCCTATAATTCACCCCTCCACTTT. It encodes CASSFWRSSYNSPLHF. The full variable domain, with the rest looked up from reference TRBV7-9 and TRBJ1-6, is DTGVSQNPRHKITKRGQNVTFRCDPISEHNRLYWYRQTLGQGPEFLTYFQNEAQLEKSRLLSDRFSAERPKGSFSTLEIQRTEQGDSAMYLCASSFWRSSYNSPLHFGNGTRLTVT.

This clonotype appeared a few times. J is TRBJ2-7 and V is TRBV12-3 or TRBV12-4; D gene uncertain. This CDR3 spans 13 amino acids. V was trimmed by 5 bases and J by 1 base, leaving 9 bases between them. The CDR3: CASSVQFSYEQYF. Written as DNA, the CDR3 is TGTGCCAGCAGTGTACAGTTTTCCTACGAGCAGTACTTC.

The chain joins TRBV6-5 to TRBJ1-5, with D possibly TRBD1 on 6 matching bases. Trimming took 6 bases from V and 7 from J, leaving 13 bases between them. CDR1 and CDR2 from the germline V gene are MNHEY and SVGAGI. The CDR3 runs to 13 residues. CDR3 nucleotide sequence: TGTGCCAGCAGGCCAGGGGATGAGCAGCCCCAGCATTTT. This encodes CASRPGDEQPQHF.

The chain links TRBV5-6 to TRBJ2-7, with D perhaps matching TRBD1 or TRBD2 (5 bases each). This CDR3 has 15 residues. CDR1 SGHDT and CDR2 YYEEEE come from the germline V gene. The ends were cut back, 5 bases at V and 3 bases at J, with 18 bases in the middle. The CDR3 region is CASRAQMGEHYEQYF. The CDR3 nucleotides are TGTGCCAGCAGGGCCCAGATGGGGGAACACTACGAGCAGTACTTC.

This chain uses TRBV20-1 with TRBJ1-6; no clear D. Germline V gene data show CDR1 as DFQATT and CDR2 as SNEGSKA (reference sequence). The CDR3 is 14 amino acids. Deletions cut 1 base from V and 10 bases from J, with 14 bases between. In nucleotides, the CDR3 is TGCAGTGCTAGAGCGGGCAGCAATGGGTCACCCCTCCACTTT. Translating gives CSARAGSNGSPLHF.

The gene calls are TRBV3-1 and TRBJ2-1, with 8 positions matching TRBD1. V dropped 5 bases and J dropped 7; count of bases not matched to a gene: 7. This CDR3 is built from 14 residues. Germline loops: CDR1 LGHDT, CDR2 YNNKEL (reference sequence). The DNA for the CDR3 is TGTGCCAGCAGCTTTCGGACAGGGTGGAATGAGCAGTTCTTC. The encoded protein is CASSFRTGWNEQFF.

This clonotype was seen more than once but under ten times. V and J are TRBV20-1 and TRBJ2-3; 7 nucleotides line up with TRBD2. Germline V gene sequence: CDR1 DFQATT, CDR2 SNEGSKA (reference sequence). The CDR3 is 16 residues long. V was clipped by 0 bases and J by 4 bases; unmatched bases: 10. This chain's CDR3 is CSARDRREGPPDTQYF. The CDR3 DNA reads TGCAGTGCTAGAGATCGAAGGGAGGGCCCCCCAGATACGCAGTATTTT.

There are many counts of this clonotype. At one end, the junction sequence differs from germline, possibly due to a read error. CDR3 residues: CASSQDHNEQFF. The CDR3 bases are TGCGCCAGCAGCCAAGATCACAATGAGCAGTTCTTC. The V and J genes are TRBV4-2 and TRBJ2-1; D not resolved. The CDR3 has 12 amino acids. In germline, CDR1 is LGHNA, CDR2 YNFKEQ.

This clonotype was counted a few times. The chain has TRBV2 and TRBJ1-2; D ambiguous. V lost 7 bases and J lost 1, with 7 bases in between. Germline V gives CDR1 SNHLY, CDR2 FYNNEI. This CDR3 has 12 amino acids. The CDR3 nucleotides are TGTGCCAGCACGTTGGGTAACTATGGCTACACCTTC. Its translation: CASTLGNYGYTF.

J is TRBJ2-5 and V is TRBV3-1; no reliable D call. Per germline, CDR1 LGHDT and CDR2 YNNKEL (reference sequence). The CDR3 runs 16 residues. The V end lost 0 bases, the J end lost 3 bases, and 14 bases lay between the germline ends. The CDR3 here is CASSQDSMTGEETQYF. DNA of the CDR3: TGTGCCAGCAGCCAAGATTCAATGACTGGAGAAGAGACCCAGTACTTC.

In its sample, this clonotype was seen a few times. The chain links TRBV5-1 to TRBJ2-7; 9 bases map to TRBD2. V lost 0 bases, J lost 6 bases, and 13 bases stayed unmatched. Germline V gives CDR1 SGHRS, CDR2 YFSETQ. The length of the CDR3 is 17 residues. This CDR3 reads CASSLGPRAGGHGEQYF. CDR3 in DNA: TGCGCCAGCAGCTTGGGCCCCCGAGCGGGAGGCCACGGCGAGCAGTACTTC.

This clonotype was seen only a few times. J is TRBJ2-4 and V is TRBV6-1; 11 bases match TRBD2. The CDR3 sequence is 16 residues long. V gave up 4 bases and J gave up 13 bases; unmatched junction bases: 15. Germline CDR1 and CDR2: MNHNS and SASEGT. CDR3 sequence: CASSAPGTSGYNEQYF. DNA for the CDR3: TGTGCCAGCAGTGCACCCGGGACTAGCGGATACAATGAGCAGTACTTC.

This clonotype was observed a few times. The chain couples TRBV12-3 or TRBV12-4 to TRBJ2-2; D unresolved. The CDR3 contains 15 residues. Trimming left V 4 bases short and J 9 bases short, with 18 bases between. The CDR3 DNA reads TGTGCCAGCAGTTCCTCCCTAGGGTTCGGACGGGAGCTGTTTTTT. Translation: CASSSSLGFGRELFF.

This clonotype was counted a few times. V and J are TRBV29-1 and TRBJ1-2; D uncertain. CDR1 is SQVTM and CDR2 is ANQGSEA in the germline V gene. V gave up 4 bases and J gave up 8 bases, with 20 bases separating them. This CDR3 is built from 14 residues. CDR3 DNA sequence: TGCAGCGTTGTCCCTTTATTAGACCGTTCGGGCTACACCTTC. Translation gives CSVVPLLDRSGYTF.

The chain employs TRBV9 and TRBJ2-3, with TRBD2 matching over 10 bases. CDR1 is SGDLS and CDR2 is YYNGEE in the germline V gene. The CDR3 length is 15 residues. J was trimmed by 3 bases and V by 4 bases; bases with no gene match: 5. The DNA for the CDR3 is TGTGCCAGCAGCATGAGCGGGGGGGCAACAGATACGCAGTATTTT. It specifies CASSMSGGATDTQYF.

The V call is TRBV7-9, the J call TRBJ1-1, with 8 bases that match TRBD1. Germline CDR1 reads SEHNR; CDR2 reads FQNEAQ (reference sequence). This CDR3 spans 14 amino acids. V dropped 8 bases and J dropped 0; count of bases not matched to a gene: 5. The chain's CDR3 is CASVDRGLNTEAFF. CDR3 DNA: TGTGCCAGCGTTGACAGGGGCCTGAACACTGAAGCTTTCTTT.

As to this clonotype: This may be a read error: a much more frequent sequence differs by one nucleotide. The chain recombines TRBV12-3 or TRBV12-4 with TRBJ2-7; 8 bases align to TRBD2. The CDR3 covers 14 residues. Trimming at V came to 3 bases and at J to 7 bases, leaving 8 bases not matched to a gene. The CDR3 sequence is CASSLTSGSREQYF. Here the CDR3 DNA reads TGTGCCAGCAGTTTGACGAGCGGGAGTCGGGAGCAGTACTTC.

The CDR3 here is CASRDSRSYNEQFF. In nucleotides, the CDR3 is TGCGCCAGCAGGGATTCCAGGTCCTACAATGAGCAGTTCTTC. The chain uses TRBV10-2 and TRBJ2-1; no firm D call. From germline, CDR1 is WSHSY and CDR2 SAAADI. The V and J ends lost 6 bases and 1 base respectively, with 10 bases between them. CDR3 length: 14 residues.

There are a few counts of this clonotype. V is TRBV7-8 and J is TRBJ2-1; the match to TRBD2 covers 13 bases. The length of the CDR3 is 17 residues. Germline-derived CDR1 and CDR2 are SGHVS and FQNEAQ. With V trimmed by 3 bases and J by 9 bases, 11 bases remained unmatched. CDR3 in amino acids: CASSFGRMGLAGSEQFF. In DNA, the CDR3 is TGTGCCAGCAGCTTCGGCCGGATGGGACTAGCGGGAAGTGAGCAGTTCTTC.

Only a few counts were recorded for this clonotype. The V and J genes are TRBV3-1 and TRBJ1-5; unclear D gene. Trimming took off 3 bases at V and 4 bases at J, with 7 bases between the two ends. CDR1 LGHDT and CDR2 YNNKEL come from the germline V gene (reference sequence). CDR3 length: 13 residues. The CDR3 here is CASSQRENQPQHF. Here the CDR3 DNA reads TGTGCCAGCAGCCAGAGGGAGAATCAGCCCCAGCATTTT.